The T cell receptor (beta chain) under discussion was sequenced for a study of cytomegalovirus exposure and HLA in healthy donors. Findings and caveats of the study: TCR beta chains numbering roughly 150 were designated cytomegalovirus-associated. Across donors, most TCRs were seen rarely, yet some public ones were widespread. A few CMV-associated chains were confirmed in vitro to be specific for CMV antigens.

The primer mix had 60 Vbeta and 13 Jbeta primers. Assay used: immunoSEQ multiplex PCR; TCRdb lists only in-frame clones, some missing. The repertoire holds 150,000 to 200,000 clones, with 65% to 90% as singletons. Remarks on this clone: Its antigen is currently unknown.

The CDR3 consists of 14 residues. The V gene lost 3 bases and the J gene lost 4 bases, with 11 bases spanning the gap. The germline V gene encodes CDR1 ENHRY and CDR2 SYGVKD. This chain uses TRBV10-3 with TRBJ2-3; possibly TRBD2 for D (6 bases). The sequencing input was PBMCs. The sequence came from a man in his fifties in good health and CMV-seropositive. The CDR3 loop reads CAISEDGSADTQYF. CDR3 bases: TGTGCCATCAGTGAAGACGGGAGCGCAGATACGCAGTATTTT.